The 10 T cell receptor beta chains in this list originate from one sample, sequenced in a study of OX40 agonist ivuxolimab in advanced cancers. Clones were read by immunoSEQ multiplex PCR, and TCRdb kept only the in-frame ones, dropping some. The sample has about 59,000 clones; over 80% are singletons. The sample consisted of CD4+ or CD8+ T cells sorted from blood, taken in a trial of the OX40 agonist ivuxolimab. The receptors originated from an adult with an advanced solid tumor such as melanoma, head and neck, liver or kidney cancer.

This clone was seen only once. This chain connects TRBV6-5 to TRBJ1-1; D possibly corresponds to TRBD1 (5 bases). Germline lookup yields CDR1 MNHEY and CDR2 SVGAGI. Trimming stripped 1 base from V and 3 bases from J, with 12 bases between. CDR3 length equals 15 residues. The CDR3 loop is CASSYLEGRDTEAFF. CDR3 coding DNA: TGTGCCAGCAGTTACTTGGAGGGGAGGGACACTGAAGCTTTCTTT.

The chain couples TRBV4-2 to TRBJ2-5; no clear D. Germline V gene sequence: CDR1 LGHNA, CDR2 YNFKEQ. The CDR3 contains 14 residues. V dropped 0 bases and J dropped 5 bases, with 10 bases sitting between them. The CDR3 loop is CASSQEFRGETQYF. In DNA form, the CDR3 reads TGTGCCAGCAGCCAAGAATTTCGAGGCGAGACCCAGTACTTC.

The V call is TRBV19, the J call TRBJ2-1; 7 bases are shared with TRBD1. This CDR3 region has 13 residues. The V gene end was trimmed by 9 bases and the J gene end by 12 bases; junction bases not matched to a gene: 14. Germline V CDR1 and CDR2: LNHDA, SQIVND (reference sequence). CDR3 DNA sequence: TGTGCCAGCCGGGACAGAGACGAGATAGGGCAGTTCTTC. Protein: CASRDRDEIGQFF. Full variable domain (rest looked up from reference TRBV19 and TRBJ2-1): DGGITQSPKYLFRKEGQNVTLSCEQNLNHDAMYWYRQDPGQGLRLIYYSQIVNDFQKGDIAEGYSVSREKKESFPLTVTSAQKNPTAFYLCASRDRDEIGQFFGPGTRLTVL.

The chain combines TRBV7-9 with TRBJ2-3, with TRBD1 matching over 7 bases. This CDR3 has 14 residues. V shed 2 bases, J shed 4 bases, and the junction held 3 bases outside the gene matches. Germline lookup yields CDR1 SEHNR and CDR2 FQNEAQ (reference sequence). The CDR3 loop is CASSLSGQADTQYF. CDR3 DNA sequence: TGTGCCAGCAGCTTATCAGGACAGGCAGATACGCAGTATTTT.

This rearrangement joins TRBV15 to TRBJ1-5, with D possibly being TRBD1 (6 bases). This CDR3 is 16 amino acids long. The V gene lost 0 bases and the J gene lost 4 bases, with 13 bases spanning the gap. Germline CDR1 and CDR2: LNHNV and YYDKDF (reference sequence). CDR3 nucleotide sequence: TGTGCCACCAGCAGAGAAACCGGACAGCTTAATCAGCCCCAGCATTTT. Its translation: CATSRETGQLNQPQHF.

This clone was observed once. The chain links TRBV7-9 to TRBJ2-1; D gene uncertain. V was clipped by 2 bases and J by 4 bases, with 6 bases between them. CDR1 and CDR2 (germline): SEHNR, FQNEAQ (reference sequence). This CDR3 is built from 13 residues. As DNA, the CDR3 is TGTGCCAGCAGCTTACTTCAGTACAATGAGCAGTTCTTC. This codes for CASSLLQYNEQFF.

With respect to this clone: The junction departs from the called germline gene at one end, perhaps through a read error. The chain uses TRBV5-1 and TRBJ2-3, with D possibly being TRBD2 (6 bases). CDR1 and CDR2 from the germline V gene are SGHRS and YFSETQ. The CDR3 runs to 15 residues. CDR3 in DNA: TGCGTCAGCAGCGGACGACACCCGGGGGCAGATACGCAGTATTTT. Translation gives CVSSGRHPGADTQYF.

The chain carries TRBV4-1 and TRBJ1-3, with D unresolved. Trimming took 0 bases from V and 4 from J, leaving 10 bases between them. The CDR3 is 15 amino acids. Germline CDR1 is MGHRA and CDR2 is YSYEKL. CDR3 sequence: CASSQDPGGGNTIYF. Here the CDR3 DNA reads TGCGCCAGCAGCCAAGATCCCGGTGGAGGAAACACCATATATTTT.

This clone was seen only once. The chain is built from TRBV6-6 and TRBJ2-1; tentative D call: TRBD2 (5 bases). The CDR3 runs 13 residues. Germline CDR1 MNHNY, CDR2 SVGAGI (reference sequence). V shed 5 bases and J shed 9 bases, with 14 bases lying between them. CDR3 region: CASSPGSRGEQFF. As DNA, the CDR3 is TGTGCCAGCAGTCCCGGCAGCCGGGGTGAGCAGTTCTTC.

The chain couples TRBV5-8 to TRBJ1-1, with 10 bases lining up with TRBD1. The J segment lost 5 bases and the V segment lost 0 bases, leaving 4 bases of the junction unmatched. The length of the CDR3 is 15 residues. Germline V gives CDR1 SGHTS, CDR2 YDEGEE. The chain's CDR3 is CASSLAGTGVTEAFF. The CDR3 nucleotides read TGTGCCAGCAGCTTGGCCGGGACAGGGGTAACTGAAGCTTTCTTT.